Listed here is a single T cell receptor beta chain. Only a few counts were recorded for this clonotype. No antigen is known for it. There are no base qualities to consult, and no much larger clone falls within one base. Systemically healthy Caucasian individuals from Russia, some 38 in total and aged about 6 to 95 years, were included as donors. Roughly 9 milliliters of peripheral blood were drawn from each donor into EDTA-treated Vacutainer tubes. Ficoll-Paque density-gradient centrifugation was used to isolate PBMCs, with at least 6.5 million per sample. Trizol reagent was used to extract total RNA from PBMCs, with at least 5.5 micrograms per sample. For every donor, an aliquot of PBMCs went through flow cytometry to measure the percentages of naive CD45RAhigh/CD27high T cells. The data stem from a study of blood T cells in healthy people across ages (dated by TCRdb to between 2015 and 2017). Background for the entire study: Template switching captured roughly one uniquely barcoded TCR beta cDNA molecule per two T cells in model experiments. To track age-related changes in TCR beta repertoire diversity, the study relied on deep sequencing normalized with unique cDNA molecular identifiers. Donors were grouped into four age groups: young (average roughly 17 years), middle-aged (about 40), aged (around 62) and long-lived (about 82). To avoid experimental bias, donors of different ages were randomly spread across the sequencing lanes. For two donors (one aged 18 to 30 and one aged 80 or older), the study analyzed two additional independent replicas of 1 million unique cDNA reads from the same blood draw. The paper's findings and limits, for the study overall: Observed TCR beta diversity correlated strongly with the percentage of naive T cells measured by flow cytometry. As age increased, observed TCR beta diversity per million T cells dropped in a roughly linear way, and a significant reduction was already evident by age roughly 40. The CMV infection status of donors was not known, potentially confounding age-related changes in expanded clonotypes. Bulk unsorted PBMC profiling prevented conclusive comparison of naive and antigen-experienced compartments. Estimates of total diversity based on one million sequenced T cells were regarded as lower bounds and as underestimates. Compared with the aged group, more naive CD4+ T cells, fewer expanded clones and increased TCR diversity were shown by the long-lived group, suggesting age selection.

Libraries were prepared through 5' RACE. Sequencer: Illumina HiSeq 2500. The second PCR ran for roughly 6 to 11 cycles and used a J-beta primer mix along with a sample-barcoded 5' primer. A template-switch 5' adaptor carrying 12 random nucleotides introduced a unique molecular identifier onto each TCR beta cDNA molecule. At least 3 million CDR3-containing paired-end reads were obtained from each sample. First-strand cDNA was synthesized from all RNA with the Mint cDNA synthesis kit, primed by a TRBC-specific oligonucleotide. Following uracil-DNA glycosylase treatment, a first 18-cycle PCR with universal primers M1SS and BC2_uni_R was performed on all cDNA. Per the authors' processing: Each sample was normalized by randomly selecting 1 million high-quality reads, each carrying a distinct molecular identifier. Instead of being binned into consensus sequences, reads with shared molecular identifiers were discarded. MiTCR, set to a Q25 quality threshold and the strictest error-elimination algorithm, was used for CDR3 identification, clonotype clustering and error correction. A nonparametric unseen species model with Euler transformation was used to estimate a lower bound on total TCR beta diversity. Through fastp at Q25 and MiXCR, TCRdb rebuilt clones from the public reads, retaining in-frame beta chains. Rows with a matching CDR3 protein are joined into one entry that keeps the most common DNA and genes. The V and J calls were determined by TCRdb, not by the authors. The sample table contains fewer than 800,000 distinct CDR3 sequences; only one count was recorded for roughly 20% of them. The leading ten clones occupy 3.5% to 4% of the sample.

From a lookup of the germline V gene, CDR1 and CDR2 are SQVTM and ANQGSEA. Measured from the cysteine to the phenylalanine, the CDR3 is 15 residues long. Only the CDR3 region is kept as DNA, spanning 45 bases read in frame from base 1. V sheds 5 bases and J sheds 0 bases, leaving 13 bases between their ends. The sample was blood. The chain joins TRBV29-1 to TRBJ1-4; TRBD1 might be the D gene, on 6 matching bases. The sequence came from a man between 65 and 85 years old in good health. This receptor has the CDR3 CSVLQGSTTNEKLFF. The nucleotide sequence is given as TGCAGCGTTCTGCAGGGGTCTACAACTAATGAAAAACTGTTTTTT.